This T cell receptor (beta chain) comes out of a study of breast tumors, draining lymph nodes, adjacent tissues. The germline V gene encodes CDR1 SGHRS and CDR2 YFSETQ. The CDR3 contains 15 residues. V lost 2 bases to trimming and J lost 3 bases, with 15 bases between them. This clonotype is labeled medium-sized. Breast cancer patients provided tissue from their axillary draining lymph nodes. TCRdb re-called the multiplex PCR reads through MiXCR, storing one row per CDR3 protein. The sample holds about 100,000 distinct CDR3 sequences; less than 25% are singletons and the top ten take approximately 1.3%.

This clonotype was sampled from a female donor with breast cancer. Some clones in this sample may be carry-over from other donors' samples. Material: axillary lymph node tissue. This chain connects TRBV5-1 to TRBJ2-7; no firm D call. The CDR3 nucleotides read TGCGCCAGCAGCTTATCTTCTGGGGTAATCTACGAGCAGTACTTC. Amino acid sequence: CASSLSSGVIYEQYF. The variable domain in full, with the rest retrieved from reference TRBV5-1 and TRBJ2-7, is KAGVTQTPRYLIKTRGQQVTLSCSPISGHRSVSWYQQTPGQGLQFLFEYFSETQRNKGNFPGRFSGRQFSNSRSEMNVSTLELGDSALYLCASSLSSGVIYEQYFGPGTRLTVT.